These 11 T cell receptor beta chains were all obtained from the same sample, sequenced in a study of T-cell reconstitution after alpha-beta-depleted transplantation in children. The TCRbeta library incorporated unique molecular identifiers. TCRdb called the PCR reads again in MiXCR, with one record for every CDR3 protein. The sample lists hundreds of thousands of distinct CDR3 sequences; roughly 15% were seen once. The sequences come from PBMCs from the stem cell graft donor, collected from the stem cell graft. These receptors were collected from a human donor who donated a stem cell graft to a child with acute myeloid leukemia.

This chain connects TRBV12-3 or TRBV12-4 to TRBJ1-4; weak D call: TRBD1 (5 bases). With 2 bases removed from V and 0 bases from J, the gap between germline ends came to 16 bases. The CDR3 sequence is 18 residues long. The CDR3 sequence is CASSLSSIRGATNEKLFF. Written as DNA, the CDR3 is TGTGCCAGCAGTTTATCCTCCATACGGGGGGCAACTAATGAAAAACTGTTTTTT.

This clonotype was detected a few times. The chain couples TRBV7-9 to TRBJ1-1, with D possibly matching TRBD1 (6 bases). This CDR3 comprises 14 residues. Germline lookup yields CDR1 SEHNR and CDR2 FQNEAQ (reference sequence). V lost 5 bases and J lost 4, with 14 bases in between. For the CDR3, the DNA is TGTGCCAGCAGCGGAGCATTGGGGGCCACTGAAGCTTTCTTT. It codes for CASSGALGATEAFF.

This clonotype has a count of ten or more. The chain has TRBV20-1 and TRBJ2-5; 7 positions match TRBD1. This CDR3 is 14 amino acids long. V dropped 5 bases and J dropped 5; count of bases not matched to a gene: 11. CDR1 DFQATT and CDR2 SNEGSKA come from the germline V gene (reference sequence). The CDR3 nucleotides are TGCAGTGCTGGGACAGACGGGCCGGGTGAGACCCAGTACTTC. It translates to CSAGTDGPGETQYF.

This clonotype was found a few times. J is TRBJ2-6 and V is TRBV7-2; TRBD1 might be the D (5 bases). CDR1 and CDR2 (germline): SGHTA, FQGNSA. Trimming cost V 5 bases and J 1 base, with 15 bases left between them. The CDR3 extends over 17 amino acids. The chain's CDR3 is CASSPRALSSGANVLTF. CDR3 sequence (DNA): TGTGCCAGCAGCCCCAGGGCACTGTCTTCTGGGGCCAACGTCCTGACTTTC.

This clonotype was seen ten or more times. V usage is TRBV7-3 and J usage is TRBJ2-5; tentatively, D is TRBD1 (5 bases). From germline, CDR1 is SGHTA and CDR2 FQGTGA. Trimming stripped 0 bases from V and 3 bases from J, with 5 bases between. The CDR3 spans 13 residues. CDR3 protein: CASSLTREETQYF. The CDR3 DNA reads TGTGCCAGCAGCTTAACCAGGGAAGAGACCCAGTACTTC. Full variable domain (rest looked up from reference TRBV7-3 and TRBJ2-5): GAGVSQTPSNKVTEKGKYVELRCDPISGHTALYWYRQSLGQGPEFLIYFQGTGAADDSGLPNDRFFAVRPEGSVSTLKIQRTERGDSAVYLCASSLTREETQYFGPGTRLLVL.

The chain carries TRBV6-1 and TRBJ2-7, with D tentatively TRBD2 (6 bases). V was pared by 2 bases and J by 2 bases, with 10 bases between. This CDR3 contains 14 residues. The germline V gene has CDR1 MNHNS and CDR2 SASEGT. CDR3 sequence reads: CASSESAGPYEQYV. Written as DNA, the CDR3 is TGTGCCAGCAGTGAATCTGCGGGGCCCTACGAGCAGTACGTC.

This clonotype was seen a handful of times. The gene calls are TRBV20-1 and TRBJ2-1, with a weak D call TRBD1 (5 bases). The V end lost 5 bases, the J end lost 7 bases, and 18 bases lay between the germline ends. The CDR3 is 14 residues long. Germline CDR1 is DFQATT and CDR2 is SNEGSKA (reference sequence). The CDR3 bases are TGCAGTGCTCTCCCTGGGGCAGGACGGAATGAGCAGTTCTTC. Translation: CSALPGAGRNEQFF.

The J gene is TRBJ1-4, the V gene TRBV7-2; D is perhaps TRBD1 (6 bases). V was clipped by 5 bases and J by 8 bases, with 18 bases between them. CDR1 SGHTA and CDR2 FQGNSA come from the germline V gene. The CDR3 consists of 15 residues. In DNA, the CDR3 is TGTGCCAGCAGCCGAGTTGGGGGCGCGAAAGAAAAACTGTTTTTT. Its translation is CASSRVGGAKEKLFF.

The sample holds a few counts of this clonotype. The chain recombines TRBV5-6 with TRBJ2-2; TRBD2 matches 9 bases. The CDR3 loop spans 17 amino acids. With 4 bases clipped from V and 4 bases from J, the junction kept 11 bases outside the gene matches. Germline CDR1 is SGHDT and CDR2 is YYEEEE. The CDR3 here is CASSPGVAGALTGELFF. DNA for the CDR3: TGTGCCAGCAGCCCCGGGGTAGCGGGGGCCCTCACCGGGGAGCTGTTTTTT. Complete variable domain (other parts from reference TRBV5-6 and TRBJ2-2): DAGVTQSPTHLIKTRGQQVTLRCSPKSGHDTVSWYQQALGQGPQFIFQYYEEEERQRGNFPDRFSGHQFPNYSSELNVNALLLGDSALYLCASSPGVAGALTGELFFGEGSRLTVL.

This clonotype was recorded many times. The chain carries TRBV20-1 and TRBJ2-5; D may be TRBD1 (5 bases). The germline V and J ends were trimmed by 5 bases and 0 bases, with 10 bases remaining between them. The CDR3 is made up of 13 amino acids. The germline gives CDR1 DFQATT, CDR2 SNEGSKA (reference sequence). The CDR3 sequence is CSASDKNQETQYF. The CDR3, as DNA: TGCAGTGCTTCGGACAAAAACCAAGAGACCCAGTACTTC.

This clonotype was seen a few times. The V and J genes are TRBV24-1 and TRBJ2-5; 9 bases are a match to TRBD1. Per the germline V gene, CDR1 is KGHDR and CDR2 is SFDVKD. V lost 3 bases to trimming and J lost 4 bases; unmatched junction nucleotides: 11. CDR3 length equals 17 residues. CDR3 region: CATSDAFTGGERETQYF. The CDR3 DNA reads TGTGCCACCAGTGATGCCTTCACAGGGGGCGAACGAGAGACCCAGTACTTC.